The rows below give T cell receptor beta chains drawn from one sample of a study of T cell responses to AZD1222 COVID-19 vaccine. Here immunoSEQ multiplex PCR was the method, and the copy in TCRdb shows in-frame clones only, minus some. The sample has more than 100,000 clones; about 92% are singletons. The input for sequencing was peripheral blood, taken 28 days after the second AZD1222 dose. The source is an adult who received the AZD1222 COVID-19 vaccine. Both conserved end residues are part of each CDR3. The order of the fields is D gene, J gene, clone size, V gene, CDR3 DNA, CDR3 protein. The D gene is left open where the match is weak. Some rows have no size entry. The others give once, few or many, or a class for an expanded clone.

d_call: -; j_call: TRBJ2-3; clone_size: -; v_call: TRBV5-1; cdr3_nt: TGCGCCAGCAGCCAACGGGGGACCACAGATACGCAGTATTTT; cdr3_aa: CASSQRGTTDTQYF
d_call: -; j_call: TRBJ2-1; clone_size: -; v_call: TRBV12-5; cdr3_nt: TGTGCTAGTGGTCCGGACCCCTCAAAGATCTGGGAGCAGTTCTTC; cdr3_aa: CASGPDPSKIWEQFF
d_call: -; j_call: TRBJ1-1; clone_size: -; v_call: TRBV6-6; cdr3_nt: TGTGCCAGCAGTTACGGGGGGCGGGTGAACACTGAAGCTTTCTTT; cdr3_aa: CASSYGGRVNTEAFF
d_call: TRBD1; j_call: TRBJ2-3; clone_size: -; v_call: TRBV12-3/TRBV12-4; cdr3_nt: TGTGCCAGCAGGGGACAGGACTTTAATACGCAGTATTTT; cdr3_aa: CASRGQDFNTQYF
d_call: -; j_call: TRBJ1-5; clone_size: -; v_call: TRBV9; cdr3_nt: TGTGCCAGCAGCGTAGGGGGCGCAAGCAATCAGCCCCAGCATTTT; cdr3_aa: CASSVGGASNQPQHF
d_call: TRBD2; j_call: TRBJ2-1; clone_size: -; v_call: TRBV4-3; cdr3_nt: TGCGCCAGCAGCCAACCTTCCGGGACTAGCGGAAATGAGCAGTTCTTC; cdr3_aa: CASSQPSGTSGNEQFF
d_call: -; j_call: TRBJ2-7; clone_size: -; v_call: TRBV2; cdr3_nt: TGTGCCAGCAAGGACAGCGCTTACTCCTACGAGCAGTACTTC; cdr3_aa: CASKDSAYSYEQYF
d_call: TRBD1; j_call: TRBJ2-5; clone_size: -; v_call: TRBV7-9; cdr3_nt: TGTGCCAGCAGCTTTCGGACAGGGTGGGATGAGACCCAGTACTTC; cdr3_aa: CASSFRTGWDETQYF
d_call: -; j_call: TRBJ2-1; clone_size: -; v_call: TRBV9; cdr3_nt: TGTGCCAGCAGCGTAGAAGCTAGGAGAAATGAGCAGTTCTTC; cdr3_aa: CASSVEARRNEQFF
d_call: TRBD2; j_call: TRBJ2-7; clone_size: -; v_call: TRBV7-2; cdr3_nt: TGTGCCAGCAGCTGGGCTAGCGGGAGGGGTACTACTGTCGAGCAGTACTTC; cdr3_aa: CASSWASGRGTTVEQYF
d_call: -; j_call: TRBJ1-5; clone_size: -; v_call: TRBV19; cdr3_nt: TGTGCCAGTAGTATAGGGGCAGACGAGTGGCAGCCCCAGCATTTT; cdr3_aa: CASSIGADEWQPQHF
d_call: TRBD1; j_call: TRBJ1-1; clone_size: -; v_call: TRBV7-2; cdr3_nt: TGTGCCAGCAGCTTATGGGGGACAGGGAACACTGAAGCTTTCTTT; cdr3_aa: CASSLWGTGNTEAFF
d_call: TRBD2; j_call: TRBJ2-3; clone_size: -; v_call: TRBV27; cdr3_nt: TGTGCCAGCCACTCAAGGACTAGAGGCTACACAGATACGCAGTATTTT; cdr3_aa: CASHSRTRGYTDTQYF
d_call: -; j_call: TRBJ1-5; clone_size: -; v_call: TRBV3-1/TRBV3-2; cdr3_nt: TGTGCCAGCAGCCAATGGGATAGCAATCAGCCCCAGCATTTT; cdr3_aa: CASSQWDSNQPQHF
d_call: TRBD2; j_call: TRBJ2-2; clone_size: -; v_call: TRBV27; cdr3_nt: TGTGCCAGCAGTTCGGTCGGGACTAGCGGCGCCGGGGAGCTGTTTTTT; cdr3_aa: CASSSVGTSGAGELFF
d_call: TRBD1; j_call: TRBJ1-1; clone_size: -; v_call: TRBV7-9; cdr3_nt: TGTGCCAGCAGCTTAGTAGAGACAGGGGGGCGTACTGAAGCTTTCTTT; cdr3_aa: CASSLVETGGRTEAFF
d_call: -; j_call: TRBJ2-7; clone_size: -; v_call: TRBV7-6; cdr3_nt: -; cdr3_aa: CASSFGPGSYEQYF
d_call: TRBD2; j_call: TRBJ2-4; clone_size: -; v_call: TRBV24-1; cdr3_nt: TGTGCCCCTATAGCGGGGCTAGCCAAAAACATTCAGTACTTC; cdr3_aa: CAPIAGLAKNIQYF
d_call: -; j_call: TRBJ1-6; clone_size: -; v_call: TRBV10-3; cdr3_nt: TGTGCCATCAGCTTACAGGGAGGCAATTCACCCCTCCACTTT; cdr3_aa: CAISLQGGNSPLHF
d_call: -; j_call: TRBJ1-4; clone_size: -; v_call: TRBV3-1/TRBV3-2; cdr3_nt: TGTGCCAGCAGTCCACCGGGGGGAAGGGAAAAACTGTTTTTT; cdr3_aa: CASSPPGGREKLFF
d_call: -; j_call: TRBJ1-1; clone_size: once; v_call: TRBV6-5; cdr3_nt: TGTGCCAGCAGTTACTCAGGCCAGGGGAGAGCTTTCTTT; cdr3_aa: CASSYSGQGRAFF
d_call: TRBD1; j_call: TRBJ2-7; clone_size: -; v_call: TRBV19; cdr3_nt: TGTGCCAGTACCCTTAGGGGGACAGGGCCTGACGAGCAGTACTTC; cdr3_aa: CASTLRGTGPDEQYF
d_call: -; j_call: TRBJ1-5; clone_size: -; v_call: TRBV2; cdr3_nt: TGTGCCAGCAGTAAGAACACAGGATCCAATCAGCCCCAGCATTTT; cdr3_aa: CASSKNTGSNQPQHF
d_call: -; j_call: TRBJ1-4; clone_size: -; v_call: TRBV27; cdr3_nt: TGTGCCAGCAGTCCTCGAGCCGGGTCTTACTTTAATGAAAAACTGTTTTTT; cdr3_aa: CASSPRAGSYFNEKLFF
d_call: -; j_call: TRBJ2-7; clone_size: -; v_call: TRBV3-1/TRBV3-2; cdr3_nt: TGTGCCAGCAGCCAAGCCTCGGGACCGAACGAGCAGTACTTC; cdr3_aa: CASSQASGPNEQYF
d_call: TRBD1; j_call: TRBJ1-5; clone_size: -; v_call: TRBV29-1; cdr3_nt: TGCAGCGTTGCACAGGGGGTCAATCAGCCCCAGCATTTT; cdr3_aa: CSVAQGVNQPQHF
d_call: -; j_call: TRBJ2-2; clone_size: -; v_call: TRBV3-1/TRBV3-2; cdr3_nt: TGTGCCAGCAGCCAAGAAAAGCGGGCGAACACCGGGGAGCTGTTTTTT; cdr3_aa: CASSQEKRANTGELFF
d_call: TRBD1; j_call: TRBJ2-2; clone_size: -; v_call: TRBV2; cdr3_nt: TGTGCCAGCAGTCCTCCGGGACAGGGCAATTTGGATGGGTCCGGGGAGCTGTTTTTT; cdr3_aa: CASSPPGQGNLDGSGELFF
d_call: -; j_call: TRBJ1-6; clone_size: few; v_call: TRBV19; cdr3_nt: TGTGCCAGTAGCCAAAGGATGGATTCACCCCTCCACTTT; cdr3_aa: CASSQRMDSPLHF
d_call: TRBD1; j_call: TRBJ1-5; clone_size: -; v_call: TRBV6-6; cdr3_nt: TGTGCCAGCAGTTTCACCCCAAACAGGGGAAAGCAGCCCCAGCATTTT; cdr3_aa: CASSFTPNRGKQPQHF
d_call: -; j_call: TRBJ2-5; clone_size: -; v_call: TRBV2; cdr3_nt: TGTGCCAGCAGTGCAGGACTGAACCAAGAGACCCAGTACTTC; cdr3_aa: CASSAGLNQETQYF
d_call: TRBD1; j_call: TRBJ2-5; clone_size: -; v_call: TRBV28; cdr3_nt: TGTGCCAGCAGGACAGGGGGATTGGAAGAGACCCAGTACTTC; cdr3_aa: CASRTGGLEETQYF
d_call: -; j_call: TRBJ1-1; clone_size: -; v_call: TRBV4-1; cdr3_nt: TGCGCCAGCAGCCAAACTAATGTGGACGTTGCTGAAGCTTTCTTT; cdr3_aa: CASSQTNVDVAEAFF
d_call: -; j_call: TRBJ1-1; clone_size: -; v_call: TRBV7-9; cdr3_nt: TGTGCCAGCAGCTATCTACAGGTGGGCACTGAAGCTTTCTTT; cdr3_aa: CASSYLQVGTEAFF
d_call: TRBD1; j_call: TRBJ2-5; clone_size: -; v_call: TRBV7-9; cdr3_nt: TGTGCCAGCAGCCGCCACGACAGGGGACTCCAAGAGACCCAGTACTTC; cdr3_aa: CASSRHDRGLQETQYF
d_call: -; j_call: TRBJ1-6; clone_size: -; v_call: TRBV10-3; cdr3_nt: TGTGCCATCAGTGAGTCTGTACTTTTAGATTCACCCCTCCACTTT; cdr3_aa: CAISESVLLDSPLHF
d_call: -; j_call: TRBJ2-4; clone_size: -; v_call: TRBV25-1; cdr3_nt: TGTGCCAGCAGTGAAGGACAGACGGTGGGATTAGCCAAAAACATTCAGTACTTC; cdr3_aa: CASSEGQTVGLAKNIQYF
d_call: -; j_call: TRBJ2-7; clone_size: -; v_call: TRBV6-5; cdr3_nt: TGTGCCAGCAGTAGGGATGGGACTTCGTACTACGAGCAGTACTTC; cdr3_aa: CASSRDGTSYYEQYF
d_call: -; j_call: TRBJ1-2; clone_size: -; v_call: TRBV2; cdr3_nt: TGTGCCAGCAAGCCGTCCGAAGGCTATGGCTACACCTTC; cdr3_aa: CASKPSEGYGYTF
d_call: -; j_call: TRBJ1-6; clone_size: -; v_call: TRBV6-5; cdr3_nt: TGTGCCAGCAGTTACTCGTTGGGGCCGAATTCACCCCTCCACTTT; cdr3_aa: CASSYSLGPNSPLHF
d_call: -; j_call: TRBJ2-1; clone_size: -; v_call: TRBV7-9; cdr3_nt: TGTGCCAGCAGCTTAGACGGTGGGTCCTACAATGAGCAGTTCTTC; cdr3_aa: CASSLDGGSYNEQFF
d_call: TRBD2; j_call: TRBJ2-1; clone_size: -; v_call: TRBV5-8; cdr3_nt: TGTGCCAGCAGCTTGGGACTAGCGGGGGGGCGTAATGAGCAGTTCTTC; cdr3_aa: CASSLGLAGGRNEQFF
d_call: TRBD2; j_call: TRBJ2-1; clone_size: -; v_call: TRBV7-9; cdr3_nt: TGTGCCAGCAGCCCGGGACTAGCGGGAGGGGGGAACAATGAGCAGTTCTTC; cdr3_aa: CASSPGLAGGGNNEQFF
d_call: TRBD2; j_call: TRBJ2-1; clone_size: few; v_call: TRBV7-9; cdr3_nt: TGTGCCAGCAGCTTTATCGGACTAGCGGGGCACAATGAGCAGTTCTTC; cdr3_aa: CASSFIGLAGHNEQFF
d_call: -; j_call: TRBJ1-5; clone_size: once; v_call: TRBV15; cdr3_nt: TGTGCCACCAGCCCCTCACTGACAGGCAATCAGCCCCAGCATTTT; cdr3_aa: CATSPSLTGNQPQHF
d_call: -; j_call: TRBJ2-3; clone_size: -; v_call: TRBV29-1; cdr3_nt: TGCAGCGTTGAATTAGGAGGGTCCCTCAGGGGCACAGATACGCAGTATTTT; cdr3_aa: CSVELGGSLRGTDTQYF
d_call: -; j_call: TRBJ2-3; clone_size: -; v_call: TRBV30; cdr3_nt: TGTGCCTGGAACCAGGGTGTGTTGTCGTATTTT; cdr3_aa: CAWNQGVLSYF
d_call: -; j_call: TRBJ1-1; clone_size: -; v_call: TRBV5-1; cdr3_nt: TGCGCCAGCAGCGAGGGACTGCGAGGGGGAGCTTTCTTT; cdr3_aa: CASSEGLRGGAFF
d_call: -; j_call: TRBJ2-3; clone_size: -; v_call: TRBV23-1; cdr3_nt: TGCGCCAGCAGTCAAGAGGGTGAACACTTCGGGGTATGGGACACAGATACGCAGTATTTT; cdr3_aa: CASSQEGEHFGVWDTDTQYF
d_call: -; j_call: TRBJ1-2; clone_size: -; v_call: TRBV7-9; cdr3_nt: TGTGCCAGCGGTAGGAGGGAGGACGGCTACACCTTC; cdr3_aa: CASGRREDGYTF
d_call: -; j_call: TRBJ2-4; clone_size: -; v_call: TRBV15; cdr3_nt: TGTGCCACCAGCGACCCGGACCTGTTTTTTAACATTCAGTACTTC; cdr3_aa: CATSDPDLFFNIQYF
d_call: -; j_call: TRBJ2-7; clone_size: once; v_call: TRBV12-3/TRBV12-4; cdr3_nt: TGTGCCAGCAGCAAAAAATACGAGCAGTACTTC; cdr3_aa: CASSKKYEQYF
d_call: -; j_call: TRBJ1-1; clone_size: -; v_call: TRBV21-1; cdr3_nt: TGTGCCACTCGAGGACTTTTTGCTGAAGCTTTCTTT; cdr3_aa: CATRGLFAEAFF
d_call: -; j_call: TRBJ1-1; clone_size: -; v_call: TRBV7-8; cdr3_nt: TGTGCCAGCAGCTTAGTGTTTAGTGGAGGGGGGACTGAAGCTTTCTTT; cdr3_aa: CASSLVFSGGGTEAFF
d_call: -; j_call: TRBJ2-7; clone_size: -; v_call: TRBV4-2; cdr3_nt: TGTGCCAGCAGCCAAAGCCTAGGGAGAAACGAGCAGTACTTC; cdr3_aa: CASSQSLGRNEQYF